Listed below are T cell receptor beta chains from one sample, sequenced in a study of OX40 agonist ivuxolimab in advanced cancers. Profiled with immunoSEQ multiplex PCR; TCRdb holds only in-frame clones, not every one. Among tens of thousands of clones, roughly 83% were seen once, and the ten largest hold approximately 25%. This specimen was CD4+ or CD8+ T cells sorted from blood, taken in a trial of the OX40 agonist ivuxolimab. The receptor set was obtained from an adult with an advanced solid tumor such as melanoma, head and neck, liver or kidney cancer. Both conserved end residues are part of each CDR3. The order of the fields is J gene, V gene, CDR3 protein.

j_gene: TRBJ1-2
v_gene: TRBV9
CDR3aa: CASSAPGQGARQYGYTF

j_gene: TRBJ1-1
v_gene: TRBV27
CDR3aa: CASSLAARGTEAFF

j_gene: TRBJ2-7
v_gene: TRBV7-9
CDR3aa: CASSLGLAGSYEQYF

j_gene: TRBJ1-2
v_gene: TRBV7-8
CDR3aa: CASSSYEQGNGGYTF

j_gene: TRBJ1-1
v_gene: TRBV6-1
CDR3aa: CASRDSGIHTEAFF

j_gene: TRBJ2-1
v_gene: TRBV11-3
CDR3aa: CASSLDRTSGSLSYNEQFF

j_gene: TRBJ1-1
v_gene: TRBV7-9
CDR3aa: CASSPETGGEAFF

j_gene: TRBJ1-6
v_gene: TRBV11-3
CDR3aa: CASSLSPRQGVKSNSPLHF

j_gene: TRBJ1-2
v_gene: TRBV30
CDR3aa: CAWNWEGPYGYTF

j_gene: TRBJ2-2
v_gene: TRBV27
CDR3aa: CASSLWAGAANTGELFF

j_gene: TRBJ1-2
v_gene: TRBV7-3
CDR3aa: CASATHRPDSYGYTF

j_gene: TRBJ2-7
v_gene: TRBV4-1
CDR3aa: CASSQDGWGQGASEQYF

j_gene: TRBJ1-1
v_gene: TRBV7-6
CDR3aa: CASSPALGNTEAFF

j_gene: TRBJ2-1
v_gene: TRBV6-5
CDR3aa: CASSDRGPNEQFF

j_gene: TRBJ2-7
v_gene: TRBV14
CDR3aa: CASSQDRARYYEQYF

j_gene: TRBJ2-3
v_gene: TRBV11-2
CDR3aa: CASSWGLATDTQYF

j_gene: TRBJ1-2
v_gene: TRBV28
CDR3aa: CASSYTGTEGYTF

j_gene: TRBJ2-7
v_gene: TRBV7-8
CDR3aa: CASSLAGVGAYEQYF

j_gene: TRBJ2-7
v_gene: TRBV6-5
CDR3aa: CASSYARAVEQYF

j_gene: TRBJ1-1
v_gene: TRBV27
CDR3aa: CASIPLGGTEAFF

j_gene: TRBJ1-1
v_gene: TRBV19
CDR3aa: CASIETGTGGPTEAFF

j_gene: TRBJ2-7
v_gene: TRBV11-3
CDR3aa: CASSLGNEQYF

j_gene: TRBJ1-4
v_gene: TRBV27
CDR3aa: CASSYPRGLEREKLFF

j_gene: TRBJ2-7
v_gene: TRBV27
CDR3aa: CASSLQGSSYEQYF

j_gene: TRBJ2-7
v_gene: TRBV27
CDR3aa: CASTAGTSYEQYF

j_gene: TRBJ1-2
v_gene: TRBV5-1
CDR3aa: CASSLSITADRGQSGYTF

j_gene: TRBJ1-1
v_gene: TRBV2
CDR3aa: CASSELKATEAFF

j_gene: TRBJ2-7
v_gene: TRBV27
CDR3aa: CASSLSSWGVQYF

j_gene: TRBJ1-1
v_gene: TRBV5-5
CDR3aa: CASSTGDRRKWNTEAFF

j_gene: TRBJ2-3
v_gene: TRBV4-2
CDR3aa: CASSQWGTDTQYF

j_gene: TRBJ2-2
v_gene: TRBV4-2
CDR3aa: CASSQLAGDTGELFF

j_gene: TRBJ1-1
v_gene: TRBV6-4
CDR3aa: CASSDGGNTEAFF

j_gene: TRBJ1-2
v_gene: TRBV9
CDR3aa: CASSERTGTSVVDGYTF

j_gene: TRBJ2-1
v_gene: TRBV2
CDR3aa: CASSDPQGAGGPGSYNEQFF

j_gene: TRBJ1-3
v_gene: TRBV4-3
CDR3aa: CASSQDRGVLYSGNTIYF

j_gene: TRBJ1-1
v_gene: TRBV6-1
CDR3aa: CASSEELWIFNTEAFF

j_gene: TRBJ2-3
v_gene: TRBV13
CDR3aa: CASSSLGGSLGPPTDTQYF

j_gene: TRBJ2-1
v_gene: TRBV4-1
CDR3aa: CASSQRFFSGDEQFF

j_gene: TRBJ1-2
v_gene: TRBV11-2
CDR3aa: CASSPGQGFGYTF

j_gene: TRBJ1-5
v_gene: TRBV7-9
CDR3aa: CASSPGTAPFDPQHF